This T cell receptor (beta chain) was captured by sequencing in a study of OX40 agonist ivuxolimab in advanced cancers. The method was immunoSEQ multiplex PCR; TCRdb's version includes in-frame clones alone and lacks a portion of them. The sample yields around 70,000 clones, around 90% seen once. The CDR3 covers 18 residues. V was trimmed by 0 bases and J by 0 bases, leaving 17 bases between them. Per the germline V gene, CDR1 is SQVTM and CDR2 is ANQGSEA. Study-wide points: Relative to CD4+, CD8+ T cells held more expanded clones on average.

Notes on this clone: Its antigen is undetermined.

The source material was CD4+ or CD8+ T cells sorted from blood, sampled in a trial of the OX40 agonist ivuxolimab. This sequence originates from an adult with an advanced solid tumor such as melanoma, head and neck, liver or kidney cancer. The V gene is TRBV29-1, the J gene TRBJ2-2, with a tentative D call TRBD2 (5 bases). This CDR3 is CSVEDPGRSDANTGELFF. CDR3 in DNA: TGCAGCGTTGAAGATCCGGGAAGATCAGACGCGAACACCGGGGAGCTGTTTTTT.